This TCR beta chain was documented in a study of OX40 agonist ivuxolimab in advanced cancers. Some clones are missing from TCRdb's copy, which holds only in-frame ones; the method was immunoSEQ multiplex PCR. The sample comprises about 93,000 clones, around 90% of which are singletons, and 0.45% to 0.6% rests with the top ten. This CDR3 has 14 residues. Trimming removed 4 bases from V and 7 bases from J; junction bases left unmatched: 10. The germline V gene has CDR1 MNHNS and CDR2 SASEGT. This chain connects TRBV6-1 to TRBJ2-7; 7 bases are shared with TRBD1. This clonotype was obtained from an adult with an advanced solid tumor such as melanoma, head and neck, liver or kidney cancer. The sample was CD4+ or CD8+ T cells sorted from blood, taken in a trial of the OX40 agonist ivuxolimab. CDR3 in amino acids: CASSGNRGPEEQYF. Written as DNA, the CDR3 is TGTGCCAGCAGTGGGAACAGGGGACCGGAAGAGCAGTACTTC.